This T cell receptor (beta chain) was captured by sequencing in a study of post-analysis software for immune sequencing data. As for the study in general: Recorded subtypes: relapsing-remitting, secondary progressive, progressive-relapsing; some patients unannotated. Study-level results: Controls had lower frequencies than patients of 4 or 5 TRBV segments, which included TRBV5-6, TRBV5-1 and TRBV20-1. The normalized Chao1 diversity of multiple sclerosis patients was significantly lower than that of controls.

Prepared TCR beta cDNA libraries contained unique molecular identifiers. Between roughly 0.9 and 11 million T cells gave rise to some 520,000 cDNA molecules. A single record per CDR3 protein comes from TCRdb applying MiXCR to the PCR reads. The data contain approximately 440,000 distinct CDR3 sequences, 40% to 55% of them singletons. Trimming took 5 bases from V and 0 from J; bases not matched to a gene: 7. The germline V gene encodes CDR1 MDHEN and CDR2 SYDVKM. The CDR3 is made up of 18 amino acids. This clonotype has just a few counts. Its specificity is not known. The chain recombines TRBV28 with TRBJ2-6; 10 bases line up with TRBD1. The source is a girl aged 10-17 years with multiple sclerosis. What was sequenced was blood. The CDR3 coding sequence is TGTGCCAGCAGTCTCCCGGGGACAGGGGTCTCTGGGGCCAACGTCCTGACTTTC. Encoded protein: CASSLPGTGVSGANVLTF.